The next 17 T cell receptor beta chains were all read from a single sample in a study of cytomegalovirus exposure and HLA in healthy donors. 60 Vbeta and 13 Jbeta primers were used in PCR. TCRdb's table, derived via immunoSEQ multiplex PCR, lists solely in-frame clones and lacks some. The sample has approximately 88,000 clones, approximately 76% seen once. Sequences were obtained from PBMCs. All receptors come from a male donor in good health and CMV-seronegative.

The DNA for the CDR3 is TGCAGTGCAGGGGGACCCCGGGAGCAGTTCTTC. Its translation is CSAGGPREQFF. The rearrangement links TRBV20-1 to TRBJ2-1; perhaps TRBD1 as D (6 bases). V was clipped by 6 bases and J by 10 bases, with 13 bases between them. This CDR3 has 11 residues. The V gene's germline CDR1 is DFQATT and CDR2 SNEGSKA (reference sequence).

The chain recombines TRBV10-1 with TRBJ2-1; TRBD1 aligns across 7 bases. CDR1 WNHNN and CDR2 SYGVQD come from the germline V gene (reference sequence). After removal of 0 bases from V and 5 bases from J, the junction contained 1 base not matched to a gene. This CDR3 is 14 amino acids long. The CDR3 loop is CASSESTGHNEQFF. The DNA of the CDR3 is TGCGCCAGCAGTGAGTCGACAGGGCACAATGAGCAGTTCTTC.

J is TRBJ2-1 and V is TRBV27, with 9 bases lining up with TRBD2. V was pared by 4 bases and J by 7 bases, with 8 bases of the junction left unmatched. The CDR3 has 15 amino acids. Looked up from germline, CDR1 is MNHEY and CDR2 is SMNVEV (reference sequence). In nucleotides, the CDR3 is TGTGCCAGCAGTTATAGCGGGAGTTTCTTAAATGAGCAGTTCTTC. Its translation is CASSYSGSFLNEQFF.

CDR3 sequence: CASSSPYGLWNEQFF. CDR3 sequence (DNA): TGTGCCAGCAGTTCACCTTACGGACTTTGGAATGAGCAGTTCTTC. The chain carries TRBV27 and TRBJ2-1; D possibly corresponds to TRBD2 (5 bases). Trimming took off 4 bases at V and 7 bases at J, with 17 bases between the two ends. The CDR3 is made up of 15 amino acids. Germline lookup yields CDR1 MNHEY and CDR2 SMNVEV (reference sequence).

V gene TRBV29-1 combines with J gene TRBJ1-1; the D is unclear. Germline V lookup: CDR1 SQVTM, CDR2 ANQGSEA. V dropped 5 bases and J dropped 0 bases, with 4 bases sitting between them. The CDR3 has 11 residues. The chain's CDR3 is CSVRLNTEAFF. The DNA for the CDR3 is TGCAGCGTTCGTCTGAACACTGAAGCTTTCTTT.

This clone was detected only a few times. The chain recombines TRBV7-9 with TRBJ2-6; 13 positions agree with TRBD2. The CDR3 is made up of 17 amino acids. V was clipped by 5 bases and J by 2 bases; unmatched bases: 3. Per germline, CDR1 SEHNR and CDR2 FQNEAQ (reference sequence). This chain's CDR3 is CASSRTSGRTGANVLTF. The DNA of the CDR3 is TGTGCCAGCAGCCGGACTAGCGGGAGAACTGGGGCCAACGTCCTGACTTTC. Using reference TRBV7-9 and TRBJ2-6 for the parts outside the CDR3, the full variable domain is DTGVSQNPRHKITKRGQNVTFRCDPISEHNRLYWYRQTLGQGPEFLTYFQNEAQLEKSRLLSDRFSAERPKGSFSTLEIQRTEQGDSAMYLCASSRTSGRTGANVLTFGAGSRLTVL.

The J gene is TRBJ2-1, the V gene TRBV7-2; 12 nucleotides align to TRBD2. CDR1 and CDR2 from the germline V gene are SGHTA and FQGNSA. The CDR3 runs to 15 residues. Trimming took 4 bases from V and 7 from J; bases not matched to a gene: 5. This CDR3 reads CASSSTSGSRNEQFF. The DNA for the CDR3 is TGTGCCAGCAGCTCGACTAGCGGGAGCAGAAATGAGCAGTTCTTC.

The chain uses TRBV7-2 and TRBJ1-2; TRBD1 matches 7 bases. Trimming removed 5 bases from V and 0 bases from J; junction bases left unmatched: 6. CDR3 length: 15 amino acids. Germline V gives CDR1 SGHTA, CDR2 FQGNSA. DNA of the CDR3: TGTGCCAGCAGCCCGGGACAGCCCGCTAACTATGGCTACACCTTC. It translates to CASSPGQPANYGYTF.

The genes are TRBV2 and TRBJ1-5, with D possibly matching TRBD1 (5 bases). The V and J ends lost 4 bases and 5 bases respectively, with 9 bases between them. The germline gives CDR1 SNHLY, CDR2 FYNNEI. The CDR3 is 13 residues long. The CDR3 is CASSGQMDQPQHF. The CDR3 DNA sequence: TGTGCCAGCAGTGGACAGATGGATCAGCCCCAGCATTTT.

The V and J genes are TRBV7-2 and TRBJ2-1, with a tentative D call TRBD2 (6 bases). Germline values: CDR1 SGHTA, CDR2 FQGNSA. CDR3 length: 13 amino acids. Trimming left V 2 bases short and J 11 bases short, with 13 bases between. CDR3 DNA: TGTGCCAGCAGCTTAATTCAGGCGGGACAGCAGTTCTTC. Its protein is CASSLIQAGQQFF.

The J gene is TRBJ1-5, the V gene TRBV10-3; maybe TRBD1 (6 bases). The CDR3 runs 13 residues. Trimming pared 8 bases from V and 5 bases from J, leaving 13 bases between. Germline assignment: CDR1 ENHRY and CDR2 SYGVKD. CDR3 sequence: CAIASEGDQPQHF. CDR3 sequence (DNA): TGTGCCATCGCGTCAGAGGGGGATCAGCCCCAGCATTTT.

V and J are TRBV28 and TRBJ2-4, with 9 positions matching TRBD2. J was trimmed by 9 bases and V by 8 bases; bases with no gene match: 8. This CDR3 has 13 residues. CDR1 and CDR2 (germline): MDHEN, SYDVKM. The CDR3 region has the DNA TGTGCCAGCGGTGCGGGGGGGCAAAGCATTCAGTACTTC. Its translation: CASGAGGQSIQYF.

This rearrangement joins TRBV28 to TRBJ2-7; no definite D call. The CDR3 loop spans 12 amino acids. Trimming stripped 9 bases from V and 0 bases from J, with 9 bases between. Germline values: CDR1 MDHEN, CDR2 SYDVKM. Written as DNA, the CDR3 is TGTGCCAGTGGAGAGCTCTCCTACGAGCAGTACTTC. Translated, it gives CASGELSYEQYF.

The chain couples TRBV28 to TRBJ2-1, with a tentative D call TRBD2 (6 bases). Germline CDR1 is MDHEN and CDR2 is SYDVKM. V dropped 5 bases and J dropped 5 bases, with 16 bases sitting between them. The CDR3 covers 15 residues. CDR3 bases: TGTGCCAGCAGTCCCGTCCGGGGAGGAAACAATGAGCAGTTCTTC. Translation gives CASSPVRGGNNEQFF. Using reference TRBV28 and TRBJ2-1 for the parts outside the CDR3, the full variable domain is DVKVTQSSRYLVKRTGEKVFLECVQDMDHENMFWYRQDPGLGLRLIYFSYDVKMKEKGDIPEGYSVSREKKERFSLILESASTNQTSMYLCASSPVRGGNNEQFFGPGTRLTVL.

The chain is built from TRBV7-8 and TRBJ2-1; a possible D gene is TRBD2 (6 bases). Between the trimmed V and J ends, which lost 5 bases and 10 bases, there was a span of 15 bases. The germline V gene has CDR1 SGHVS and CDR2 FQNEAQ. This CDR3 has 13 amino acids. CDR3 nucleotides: TGTGCCAGCAGCCCCGCGACTAGTCTCGAGCAGTTCTTC. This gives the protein CASSPATSLEQFF.

The CDR3 sequence is CASSYSSYNEQFF. As DNA, the CDR3 is TGTGCCAGCAGTTACTCGAGCTACAATGAGCAGTTCTTC. This sequence joins TRBV6-5 and TRBJ2-1; D remains ambiguous. Germline V gene lookup returns CDR1 MNHEY and CDR2 SVGAGI. The CDR3 has 13 residues. V lost 0 bases and J lost 3, with 3 bases in between.

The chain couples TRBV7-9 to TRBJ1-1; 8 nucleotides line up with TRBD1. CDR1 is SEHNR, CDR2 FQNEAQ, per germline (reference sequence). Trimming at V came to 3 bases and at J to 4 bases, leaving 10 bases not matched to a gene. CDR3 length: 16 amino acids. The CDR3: CASSFNGQGGSTEAFF. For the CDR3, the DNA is TGTGCCAGCAGCTTCAATGGACAGGGAGGGAGCACTGAAGCTTTCTTT.